The 15 T cell receptor beta chains presented below share a single source sample, sequenced in a study of blood T cells in healthy people across ages. A sample-barcoded 5' primer and a J-beta primer mix were used in a second PCR of roughly 7 to 11 cycles. TCRdb redid the calling of the 5' RACE reads with MiXCR, one entry per CDR3 protein. The table shows 650,000 to 1,000,000 distinct CDR3 sequences, with 46% occurring only once. The specimen sequenced was blood. These receptors came from a man older than 75 in good health.

In this sample, this clonotype turned up a few times. The rearrangement joins TRBV29-1 to TRBJ2-3; the D is unclear. The CDR3 extends over 13 amino acids. V was clipped by 4 bases and J by 2 bases, with 10 bases between them. CDR1 and CDR2 (germline): SQVTM, ANQGSEA. The CDR3 sequence is CSVVRGTTDTQYF. The CDR3 DNA reads as TGCAGCGTTGTTCGCGGTACCACAGATACGCAGTATTTT.

This chain joins TRBV7-9 and TRBJ2-1; D is perhaps TRBD2 (5 bases). Trimming took off 1 base at V and 4 bases at J, with 11 bases between the two ends. The CDR3 is 15 residues long. CDR1 is SEHNR, CDR2 FQNEAQ, per germline (reference sequence). CDR3 residues: CASSLVTGIYNEQFF. The CDR3 nucleotides read TGTGCCAGCAGCTTAGTAACCGGGATTTACAATGAGCAGTTCTTC.

The genes are TRBV5-5 and TRBJ2-4; 9 bases map to TRBD1. The trim removed 2 bases at V and 4 bases at J, leaving 4 bases unmatched. This CDR3 has 15 residues. Germline values: CDR1 SGHKS, CDR2 YYEKEE (reference sequence). The CDR3 spells CASSLDGTGKNIQYF. The CDR3, as DNA: TGTGCCAGCAGCTTAGATGGGACAGGGAAAAACATTCAGTACTTC.

This clonotype occurred a few times. This chain uses TRBV30 with TRBJ2-1, with D perhaps TRBD2 (6 bases). This CDR3 is built from 13 residues. Germline V gene sequence: CDR1 GTSNPN, CDR2 SVGIG (reference sequence). V was trimmed by 8 bases and J by 5 bases, leaving 16 bases between them. The CDR3 sequence: CARGRGGNNEQFF. DNA for the CDR3: TGTGCCCGCGGTCGGGGAGGCAACAATGAGCAGTTCTTC. Full variable domain (outside the CDR3, taken from reference TRBV30 and TRBJ2-1): SQTIHQWPATLVQPVGSPLSLECTVEGTSNPNLYWYRQAAGRGLQLLFYSVGIGQISSEVPQNLSASRPQDRQFILSSKKLLLSDSGFYLCARGRGGNNEQFFGPGTRLTVL.

Note on this clonotype: This may come from a read error, since a much larger clone is one base off. This rearrangement joins TRBV5-1 to TRBJ2-5; 14 bases are a match to TRBD2. V was pared by 0 bases and J by 11 bases, with 18 bases of the junction left unmatched. The CDR3 consists of 19 residues. Germline CDR1 reads SGHRS; CDR2 reads YFSETQ. The CDR3 nucleotides read TGCGCCAGCAGCTTGGACGAGGGACTAGCGGGAGAGTCCTACAATGAGCAGTACTTC. This translates into CASSLDEGLAGESYNEQYF. Supplemented by reference TRBV5-1 and TRBJ2-5, the full variable domain reads KAGVTQTPRYLIKTRGQQVTLSCSPISGHRSVSWYQQTPGQGLQFLFEYFSETQRNKGNFPGRFSGRQFSNSRSEMNVSTLELGDSALYLCASSLDEGLAGESYNEQYFGPGTRLLVL.

V usage is TRBV4-2 and J usage is TRBJ1-1; D unclear. Looked up from germline, CDR1 is LGHNA and CDR2 is YNFKEQ. The V gene lost 4 bases and the J gene lost 4 bases, with 10 bases spanning the gap. The CDR3 totals 13 residues. The chain's CDR3 is CASSPGGSTEAFF. CDR3 in DNA: TGTGCCAGCAGCCCTGGAGGGTCCACTGAAGCTTTCTTT.

V and J are TRBV27 and TRBJ2-5; tentative D call: TRBD2 (5 bases). The CDR3 spans 14 residues. Trimming shortened V by 3 bases and J by 4 bases, and 12 bases separated the two germline ends. Per the germline V gene, CDR1 is MNHEY and CDR2 is SMNVEV (reference sequence). The CDR3 region is CASSFLDSSETQYF. The CDR3 region has the DNA TGTGCCAGCAGTTTCCTGGACTCCTCAGAGACCCAGTACTTC.

V gene TRBV5-1 combines with J gene TRBJ2-1; D is unresolved. Germline CDR1 SGHRS, CDR2 YFSETQ. Trimming left V 3 bases short and J 9 bases short, with 22 bases between. This CDR3 region has 16 residues. The CDR3 nucleotides read TGCGCCAGCAGCTCGTTAAGCGTCGTGTCCCCGAGTGAGCAGTTCTTC. Amino acids: CASSSLSVVSPSEQFF. Looking up the rest from reference TRBV5-1 and TRBJ2-1 gives the full variable domain: KAGVTQTPRYLIKTRGQQVTLSCSPISGHRSVSWYQQTPGQGLQFLFEYFSETQRNKGNFPGRFSGRQFSNSRSEMNVSTLELGDSALYLCASSSLSVVSPSEQFFGPGTRLTVL.

Of note for this clonotype: Just one base apart from a much larger clone, this may be a read error. The V and J genes are TRBV20-1 and TRBJ1-4; D not certain. The V gene lost 0 bases and the J gene lost 1 base, with 9 bases spanning the gap. The CDR3 runs 15 residues. Germline V gene lookup returns CDR1 DFQATT and CDR2 SNEGSKA (reference sequence). CDR3 bases: TGCAGTGCTAGAGACCTCGGTCGAACTAATGAAAAACTGTTTTTT. It translates to CSARDLGRTNEKLFF.

This rearrangement joins TRBV12-3 or TRBV12-4 to TRBJ2-1; D is ambiguous. Trimming took 3 bases from V and 8 from J, leaving 17 bases between them. This CDR3 contains 15 residues. CDR3 coding DNA: TGTGCCAGCAGTTTTCATGCCTGGGAACCGGATGAGCAGTTCTTC. Translated, it gives CASSFHAWEPDEQFF.

This chain uses TRBV20-1 with TRBJ1-1; D remains ambiguous. V lost 0 bases and J 5 bases, leaving 10 bases between the germline ends. The CDR3 is 13 amino acids. The germline V gene encodes CDR1 DFQATT and CDR2 SNEGSKA (reference sequence). The chain's CDR3 is CSARDSRWTEAFF. CDR3 bases: TGCAGTGCTAGAGACTCTAGATGGACTGAAGCTTTCTTT.

As for this clonotype: A much more abundant neighbour one base away suggests this may be a read error. The chain joins TRBV9 to TRBJ2-7; D is uncertain. This CDR3 region has 13 residues. The V gene's germline CDR1 is SGDLS and CDR2 YYNGEE. The CDR3 DNA is TGTTCCAGCAGCGCCCACGGCTCCTACGAGCAGTACTTC. Its protein product is CSSSAHGSYEQYF.

In its sample, this clonotype was seen a few times. This chain joins TRBV7-9 and TRBJ2-7, with no clear D. CDR3 length equals 13 residues. Germline-derived CDR1 and CDR2 are SEHNR and FQNEAQ (reference sequence). The ends were cut back, 7 bases at V and 5 bases at J, with 15 bases in the middle. CDR3 DNA sequence: TGTGCCAGCACCCGCGAGATGGGTGACGAGCAGTACTTC. Translation: CASTREMGDEQYF. Full variable domain (rest looked up from reference TRBV7-9 and TRBJ2-7): DTGVSQNPRHKITKRGQNVTFRCDPISEHNRLYWYRQTLGQGPEFLTYFQNEAQLEKSRLLSDRFSAERPKGSFSTLEIQRTEQGDSAMYLCASTREMGDEQYFGPGTRLTVT.

This clonotype appeared a few times. CDR3 loop: CASSLAGAGYNEQFF. CDR3 coding DNA: TGTGCCAGCAGTCTAGCGGGAGCTGGGTACAATGAGCAGTTCTTC. The chain recombines TRBV2 with TRBJ2-1; TRBD2 matches 10 bases. The J segment lost 4 bases and the V segment lost 5 bases, leaving 5 bases of the junction unmatched. The CDR3 spans 15 residues. CDR1 is SNHLY, CDR2 FYNNEI, per germline.

In regard to this clonotype: A clone one base away is much larger, so this may be a read error. The chain joins TRBV4-2 to TRBJ2-2, with a tentative D call TRBD1 (7 bases). This CDR3 spans 16 amino acids. V was pared by 8 bases and J by 5 bases, with 21 bases between. Germline CDR1 and CDR2: LGHNA and YNFKEQ. The DNA of the CDR3 is TGTGCCAGCGGCCCAGCTAGGGCAGGGGGGACCGGGGAGCTGTTTTTT. Encoded protein: CASGPARAGGTGELFF.